Listed here are 3 T cell receptor beta chains from one sample, sequenced in a study of T-cell reconstitution after alpha-beta-depleted transplantation in children. Their antigens are not known. A library of TCRbeta sequences, prepared with unique molecular identifiers, was generated. A single record per CDR3 protein comes from TCRdb applying MiXCR to the PCR reads. The sample lists around 300,000 distinct CDR3 sequences, over 7.5% occurring once. Study-wide points: One year post-transplant, T-cell counts and diversity were largely derived from T cells produced anew.

The sample in question was peripheral blood, obtained 360 days after TCRalphabeta/CD19-depleted stem cell transplant. The receptors here all came from a female patient aged 2 to 10 who had a stem cell transplant for Fanconi anemia, so the T cells may come from the graft donor.

This clonotype was found a few times. The chain uses TRBV6-1 and TRBJ1-2, with 12 bases aligning to TRBD1. V dropped 6 bases and J dropped 2; count of bases not matched to a gene: 13. There are 18 residues in the CDR3. CDR1 and CDR2 (germline): MNHNS, SASEGT. The CDR3 here is CASRVSGTGGVGNYGYTF. CDR3 sequence (DNA): TGTGCCAGCAGAGTATCCGGGACAGGGGGCGTCGGGAACTATGGCTACACCTTC.

This clonotype has only a few counts. V gene TRBV5-1 combines with J gene TRBJ2-3; 7 bases are shared with TRBD1. V lost 4 bases, J lost 3 bases, and 8 bases stayed unmatched. Germline V lookup: CDR1 SGHRS, CDR2 YFSETQ. The CDR3 runs 15 residues. CDR3 nucleotide sequence: TGCGCCAGCAGCGCCAGGGGGATGAGTACAGATACGCAGTATTTT. As protein: CASSARGMSTDTQYF.

The sample holds many counts of this clonotype. CDR3 sequence reads: CASSQEAGDRTQYF. DNA for the CDR3: TGTGCCAGCAGCCAAGAAGCCGGGGATAGGACCCAGTACTTC. V gene TRBV4-2 combines with J gene TRBJ2-5, with D maybe TRBD2 (5 bases). V shed 0 bases and J shed 7 bases, with 12 bases lying between them. The CDR3 runs 14 residues. The germline CDR1 and CDR2 sequences are LGHNA and YNFKEQ.